This TCR beta chain was captured in a study of cytomegalovirus exposure and HLA in healthy donors. Study-level points and caveats: 164 TCR beta chains were listed as cytomegalovirus-associated. A later analysis found that most CMV-associated TCR beta chains appeared HLA-restricted. Among the sequence variants, a highly shared cluster was likely an artifact of sequencing.

About this clone: Its target is not known.

CDR1 and CDR2 (germline): MNHNS, SASEGT. The CDR3 spans 16 residues. Trimming at V came to 0 bases and at J to 6 bases, leaving 4 bases not matched to a gene. 13 Jbeta primers and 60 Vbeta primers were used for the PCR. Clones were sequenced by immunoSEQ multiplex PCR, and TCRdb holds only the in-frame ones, with some missing. The sample has 140,000 to 150,000 clones, about four fifths seen once; the top ten hold around 2.5%. The TCR sequence derives from a woman between 18 and 29 years old in good health and CMV-seropositive. The chain recombines TRBV6-1 with TRBJ2-2; 10 bases match TRBD1. Sequenced input: PBMCs. CDR3 protein: CASSEAQGQGSGELFF. In DNA, the CDR3 is TGTGCCAGCAGTGAAGCGCAGGGACAGGGGTCCGGGGAGCTGTTTTTT.